The text below deals with one T cell receptor (beta chain). This record comes from a study of T cell changes during pregnancy in multiple sclerosis. V dropped 3 bases and J dropped 2; count of bases not matched to a gene: 3. The CDR3 spans 16 residues. Germline lookup yields CDR1 SGHDN and CDR2 FVKESK. Using immunoSEQ multiplex PCR, the repertoire was profiled, and TCRdb retains in-frame clones only, with some absent. The table shows around 71,000 clones, with over 85% occurring only once. Material: peripheral blood, obtained in the third trimester of pregnancy. The gene calls are TRBV14 and TRBJ2-1, with 11 bases matching TRBD2. The receptor was isolated from a female donor with multiple sclerosis, enrolled in a pregnancy study. The CDR3 loop is CASSHLAGGTYNEQFF. The CDR3 bases are TGTGCCAGCAGCCACCTAGCGGGGGGTACCTACAATGAGCAGTTCTTC.